This TCR beta chain stems from a study of molecular identifiers for immune sequencing clone quantification. Whole-study findings and limits: Effector cells kept over 98% of their molecules in clones above 20 RNA copies, while naive cells kept under 1% there.

V shed 9 bases and J 9 bases; nucleotides not matched to a gene: 9. Germline assignment: CDR1 KGHDR and CDR2 SFDVKD. CDR3 length equals 13 residues. As for this clonotype: Its specificity is not known.

TCRdb re-called the PCR reads with MiXCR, one entry per CDR3 protein. The data contain a few hundred thousand distinct CDR3 sequences, around 23% of them singletons. Source material: naive CD8+ T cells from blood, with Jurkat cell RNA spiked in. Subset here: FACS-sorted CD8+CD4-CCR7+CD45RA+ naive T cells. The V call is TRBV24-1, the J call TRBJ2-1; 8 bases line up with TRBD2. This TCR was sampled from a human donor in good health. Some libraries in this study had Jurkat cell RNA spiked in. CDR3 nucleotide sequence: TGTGCCACCGGGACTAGGGTGGGAGCTGAGCAGTTCTTC. This translates into CATGTRVGAEQFF.